This entry features one T cell receptor beta chain sequence. Other DNA variants within this sample encode the same CDR3. The data originate from a study of cytomegalovirus exposure and HLA in healthy donors. PCR employed 60 Vbeta and 13 Jbeta primers. Some clones are missing from TCRdb's copy, which holds only in-frame ones; the method was immunoSEQ multiplex PCR. The profile covers more than 150,000 clones, with 80% appearing a single time and under 0.8% taken by the ten largest. The TCR originated in a boy aged 5-17 years in good health and CMV-seronegative. The specimen sequenced was PBMCs.

Here the CDR3 reads CAWSSGGRETQYF. As DNA, the CDR3 is TGTGCCTGGAGTAGCGGAGGGCGAGAGACCCAGTACTTC. The chain links TRBV30 to TRBJ2-5; tentative D call: TRBD2 (6 bases). The CDR3 is 13 residues long. Trimming took off 2 bases at V and 4 bases at J, with 11 bases between the two ends. Germline CDR1 and CDR2: GTSNPN and SVGIG (reference sequence).